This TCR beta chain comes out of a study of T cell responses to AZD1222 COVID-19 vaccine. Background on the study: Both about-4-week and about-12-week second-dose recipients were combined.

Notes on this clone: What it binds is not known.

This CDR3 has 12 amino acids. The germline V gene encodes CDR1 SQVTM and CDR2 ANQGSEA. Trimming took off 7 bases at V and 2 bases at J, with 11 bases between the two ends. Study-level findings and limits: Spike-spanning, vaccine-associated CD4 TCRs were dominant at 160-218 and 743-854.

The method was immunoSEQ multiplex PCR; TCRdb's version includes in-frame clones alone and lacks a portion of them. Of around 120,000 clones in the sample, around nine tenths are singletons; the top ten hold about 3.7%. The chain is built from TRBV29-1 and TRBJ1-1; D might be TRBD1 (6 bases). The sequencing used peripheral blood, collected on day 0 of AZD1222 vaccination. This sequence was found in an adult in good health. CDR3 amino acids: CSAGQTNTEAFF. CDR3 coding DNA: TGCAGCGCTGGACAGACTAACACTGAAGCTTTCTTT.